The T cell receptor (beta chain) under discussion was sequenced for a study of blood T cell repertoires in COVID-19. Produced via immunoSEQ multiplex PCR; TCRdb's table is partial and in-frame only. The table has roughly 14,000 clones, about 85% seen once; the top ten hold around half. Unmatched junction bases numbered 9, after V lost 1 base and J lost 1 base. The germline gives CDR1 LGHNA, CDR2 YNFKEQ. The CDR3 runs to 18 residues. V gene TRBV4-2 combines with J gene TRBJ2-3; the match to TRBD2 covers 9 bases. The specimen was peripheral blood. The sequence was collected from a man in his 60s with acute or convalescent COVID-19. The CDR3 protein is CASSQVGSWTSGTDTQYF. The CDR3 DNA follows: TGTGCCAGCAGCCAAGTGGGGTCCTGGACTAGCGGCACAGATACGCAGTATTTT.